These T cell receptor beta chains were read from a single sample in a study of blood T cell repertoires in COVID-19. This table comes from immunoSEQ multiplex PCR, and its TCRdb copy is limited to in-frame clones, with some not included. The top ten hold roughly 7.2% of the sample, which has hundreds of thousands of clones, less than 90% seen once. The sample consisted of peripheral blood. Receptors originate from a woman aged 55-69 years with COVID-19, enrolled during active disease. The CDR3 runs from the conserved cysteine through the conserved F or W. Each record gives: J gene, clone size, V gene, D gene, CDR3 protein, CDR3 DNA. D genes are given only for firm matches. Not all rows give a size; the values are once, few, many and, for expanded clones, a class.

TRBJ2-2 | few | TRBV11-3 | TRBD1 | CASSYRQGIVSGELFF | TGTGCCAGCAGCTATCGACAGGGGATAGTGTCCGGGGAGCTGTTTTTT
TRBJ1-1 | NA | TRBV11-2 | NA | CASSLDGQVIEAFF | TGTGCCAGCAGCTTAGATGGGCAGGTAATTGAAGCTTTCTTT
TRBJ2-5 | NA | TRBV9 | NA | CASSPGIVAKQETQYF | TGTGCCAGCAGCCCCGGGATAGTGGCCAAACAAGAGACCCAGTACTTC
TRBJ2-1 | NA | TRBV6-1 | NA | CASSEAAGYDEQFF | TGTGCCAGCAGTGAAGCGGCAGGGTACGATGAGCAGTTCTTC
TRBJ1-1 | NA | TRBV11-2 | NA | CASSPGGRGVTEAFF | TGTGCCAGCAGCCCTGGGGGCAGGGGCGTCACTGAAGCTTTCTTT
TRBJ2-1 | NA | TRBV6-5 | TRBD1 | CASSTGQGYNEQFF | TGTGCCAGCAGCACAGGACAGGGGTACAATGAGCAGTTCTTC
TRBJ2-7 | NA | TRBV5-6 | NA | CASSLGVQPGSHEQYF | TGTGCCAGCAGCTTGGGAGTCCAGCCGGGTTCTCACGAGCAGTACTTC
TRBJ2-5 | NA | TRBV4-3 | TRBD2 | CASSQEARGGRETQYF | TGCGCCAGCAGCCAAGAGGCTCGGGGGGGCCGTGAGACCCAGTACTTC
TRBJ2-6 | NA | TRBV19 | NA | CASSMAQAGANVLTF | TGTGCCAGTAGTATGGCACAGGCTGGGGCCAACGTCCTGACTTTC
TRBJ2-3 | NA | TRBV30 | NA | CAWSVAQAFTDTQYF | TGTGCCTGGAGTGTCGCACAGGCGTTCACAGATACGCAGTATTTT
TRBJ1-1 | NA | TRBV2 | TRBD1 | CAQRGQENTEAFF | TGTGCCCAGCGTGGACAGGAGAACACTGAAGCTTTCTTT
TRBJ1-1 | NA | TRBV7-2 | NA | CASSLAAGNTEAFF | TGTGCCAGCAGCTTAGCGGCAGGAAACACTGAAGCTTTCTTT
TRBJ1-6 | NA | TRBV11-3 | NA | CASSLPPMGPLHF | TGTGCCAGCAGCCTCCCCCCTATGGGCCCCCTCCACTTT
TRBJ1-2 | once | TRBV19 | NA | CASSALYSYGYTF | TGTGCCAGTAGTGCACTCTACAGCTATGGCTACACCTTC
TRBJ1-6 | NA | TRBV2 | TRBD1 | CASSDLGQGVNSPLHF | TGTGCCAGCAGTGACCTAGGACAGGGTGTTAATTCACCCCTCCACTTT
TRBJ2-7 | NA | TRBV6-2/TRBV6-3 | NA | CASSYHRAYYEQYF | TGTGCCAGCAGTTATCACAGGGCCTACTACGAGCAGTACTTC
TRBJ2-5 | NA | TRBV30 | TRBD2 | CAWGRGWETQYF | TGTGCCTGGGGGCGGGGGTGGGAGACCCAGTACTTC
TRBJ2-5 | NA | TRBV25-1 | NA | CASSAIHGGQETQYF | TGTGCCAGCAGTGCCATACACGGGGGGCAGGAGACCCAGTACTTC
TRBJ1-2 | NA | TRBV27 | NA | CASSLSSGFDGYTF | TGTGCCAGCAGTTTATCTTCAGGGTTCGATGGCTACACCTTC
TRBJ2-7 | once | TRBV7-9 | NA | CASSSTGPSYEQYF | TGTGCCAGCAGCTCTACAGGGCCCTCCTACGAGCAGTACTTC
TRBJ2-3 | NA | TRBV24-1 | TRBD2 | CATSDQRGGTDTQYF | TGTGCCACCAGTGACCAACGGGGGGGAACAGATACGCAGTATTTT
TRBJ1-1 | once | TRBV2 | NA | CASSELGPNTEAFF | TGTGCCAGCAGTGAACTAGGCCCCAACACTGAAGCTTTCTTT
TRBJ2-1 | NA | TRBV7-8 | TRBD2 | CASKTSGGPGAYNEQFF | TGTGCCAGCAAAACTAGCGGGGGCCCCGGCGCCTACAATGAGCAGTTCTTC
TRBJ2-2 | once | TRBV7-3 | NA | CASSYRSANTGELFF | TGTGCCAGCAGCTACAGGAGCGCGAACACCGGGGAGCTGTTTTTT
TRBJ2-7 | NA | TRBV27 | NA | CASSLGLSSEQYF | TGTGCCAGCAGTTTAGGTCTGTCTAGCGAGCAGTACTTC
TRBJ1-2 | NA | TRBV12-5 | NA | CASGLGTRPSGFNYGYTF | TGTGCTAGTGGTTTGGGAACCCGCCCTTCAGGGTTCAACTATGGCTACACCTTC
TRBJ1-5 | NA | TRBV19 | NA | CASSIDSTNNQPQHF | TGTGCCAGTAGTATCGACAGCACTAACAATCAGCCCCAGCATTTT
TRBJ1-1 | NA | TRBV29-1 | TRBD1 | CSVDPKDRGETEAFF | TGCAGCGTTGACCCCAAGGACAGGGGAGAGACTGAAGCTTTCTTT
TRBJ1-4 | NA | TRBV3-1/TRBV3-2 | TRBD1 | CASSLTGVVDNEKLFF | TGTGCCAGCAGCCTTACAGGGGTAGTTGATAATGAAAAACTGTTTTTT
TRBJ1-1 | NA | TRBV5-1 | NA | CASSFTGSTEAFF | TGCGCCAGCAGCTTTACAGGGAGCACTGAAGCTTTCTTT
TRBJ2-5 | NA | TRBV6-6 | TRBD1 | CASSYSTGSETQYF | TGTGCCAGCAGTTACTCGACAGGGAGCGAGACCCAGTACTTC
TRBJ1-2 | NA | TRBV2 | NA | CASRQSYGYTF | TGTGCCAGCCGACAGTCCTATGGCTACACCTTC
TRBJ2-2 | NA | TRBV30 | NA | CAWSDTGGQVELFF | TGTGCCTGGAGTGATACCGGGGGTCAGGTGGAGCTGTTTTTT
TRBJ1-1 | NA | TRBV5-1 | NA | CASSLVVGANTEAFF | TGCGCCAGCAGCTTGGTCGTGGGGGCGAACACTGAAGCTTTCTTT
TRBJ2-3 | NA | TRBV3-1/TRBV3-2 | TRBD2 | CASSQVAGGAGTQYF | TGTGCCAGCAGCCAAGTAGCGGGGGGGGCGGGTACGCAGTATTTT
TRBJ1-3 | NA | TRBV11-3 | NA | CASSLEQFSNTIYF | TGTGCCAGCAGCTTAGAACAGTTCTCGAACACCATATATTTT
TRBJ2-5 | NA | TRBV5-5 | NA | CASSPISTQETQYF | TGTGCCAGCAGCCCAATATCGACTCAAGAGACCCAGTACTTC
TRBJ2-3 | NA | TRBV10-3 | TRBD2 | CAISEGLAGTDTQYF | TGTGCCATCAGTGAAGGGCTAGCGGGCACAGATACGCAGTATTTT
TRBJ1-2 | NA | TRBV10-2 | NA | CASRTQGMNYGYTF | TGCGCCAGCAGAACACAGGGTATGAACTATGGCTACACCTTC
TRBJ2-7 | NA | TRBV6-6 | TRBD1 | CASTSDRVGYEQYF | TGTGCCAGCACGTCCGACAGGGTAGGATACGAGCAGTACTTC
TRBJ1-3 | NA | TRBV19 | NA | CASSIRGFGNTIYF | TGTGCCAGTAGTATAAGGGGTTTTGGAAACACCATATATTTT
TRBJ2-7 | NA | TRBV4-1 | NA | CASSQPGQRYEQYF | TGCGCCAGCAGCCAACCGGGACAAAGATACGAGCAGTACTTC
TRBJ1-1 | NA | TRBV2 | NA | CASSVKGDTEAFF | TGTGCCAGCAGTGTAAAGGGAGACACTGAAGCTTTCTTT
TRBJ2-2 | NA | TRBV5-6 | TRBD1 | CASSRDRAMANTGELFF | TGTGCCAGCAGCCGGGACAGAGCTATGGCGAACACCGGGGAGCTGTTTTTT
TRBJ2-7 | NA | TRBV6-2/TRBV6-3 | NA | CASSPAAGGFHEQYF | TGTGCCAGCAGCCCGGCCGCGGGTGGATTCCACGAGCAGTACTTC
TRBJ1-5 | NA | TRBV27 | NA | CASSLSRLGNQPQHF | TGTGCCAGCAGTTTATCGAGGTTGGGCAATCAGCCCCAGCATTTT
TRBJ2-1 | once | TRBV4-1 | NA | CASSQEGRDEQFF | TGCGCCAGCAGCCAAGAAGGTCGGGATGAGCAGTTCTTC
TRBJ2-2 | NA | TRBV7-9 | TRBD2 | CASSLTPGGTGELFF | TGTGCCAGCAGCTTAACACCGGGGGGCACCGGGGAGCTGTTTTTT
TRBJ1-2 | NA | TRBV5-6 | TRBD1 | CASSPGTGGYGYTF | TGTGCCAGCAGCCCCGGGACAGGGGGCTATGGCTACACCTTC
TRBJ2-5 | NA | TRBV27 | NA | CASSLRDFKETQYF | TGTGCCAGCAGTCTCCGGGACTTCAAAGAGACCCAGTACTTC
TRBJ1-1 | NA | TRBV27 | NA | CASSFGPGLHTEAFF | TGTGCCAGCAGTTTCGGTCCAGGGCTTCACACTGAAGCTTTCTTT
TRBJ2-7 | NA | TRBV5-1 | NA | CASSLESRGFEQYF | TGCGCCAGCAGCTTGGAGTCTCGGGGGTTCGAGCAGTACTTC
TRBJ1-3 | NA | TRBV7-9 | NA | CASSLRGSGLNTIYF | TGTGCCAGCAGCTTACGGGGATCGGGTTTAAACACCATATATTTT
TRBJ2-3 | once | TRBV4-3 | TRBD2 | CASSQTSGDTQYF | TGCGCCAGCAGCCAGACTAGCGGGGATACGCAGTATTTT
TRBJ1-1 | NA | TRBV5-6 | TRBD1 | CASSLDGRGLKNTEAFF | TGTGCCAGCAGCTTGGACGGCAGGGGGCTAAAGAACACTGAAGCTTTCTTT